This entry lists 28 T cell receptor beta chains sequenced from one sample in a study of shared clonotypes between healthy human individuals. Naive CD8 cells lacked CD45RO and underwent positive selection for CCR7, leaving out terminally differentiated effector memory CD45RA+ cells. The data were produced by immunoSEQ multiplex PCR, yet TCRdb's version contains in-frame clones alone and is incomplete. The sample comprises roughly 2,000,000 clones, just under 95% of which are singletons, and around 1% rests with the top ten. The sequencing sample was made of naive CD8+ T cells sorted from blood. These TCRs come from a man in his late teens or twenties in good health.

This chain links TRBV27 with TRBJ1-5, with D unresolved. Germline-derived CDR1 and CDR2 are MNHEY and SMNVEV (reference sequence). The CDR3 loop spans 15 amino acids. Trimming stripped 8 bases from V and 0 bases from J, with 14 bases between. CDR3 residues: CASGIDDTSNQPQHF. The CDR3 DNA is TGTGCCAGCGGAATCGACGACACTAGCAATCAGCCCCAGCATTTT.

This chain joins TRBV11-2 and TRBJ1-2; D call uncertain. From germline, CDR1 is SGHAT and CDR2 FQNNGV. The V end was cut by 5 bases, the J end by 2 bases, with 12 bases between. The CDR3 is made up of 14 amino acids. This CDR3 is CASSPPGLNYGYTF. CDR3 coding DNA: TGTGCCAGCAGCCCGCCTGGGCTGAACTATGGCTACACCTTC.

The count of this clone is one. V usage is TRBV6-1 and J usage is TRBJ1-2; 7 nucleotides agree with TRBD1. This CDR3 is 15 amino acids long. The V segment lost 4 bases and the J segment 1 base; nucleotides outside the gene matches: 6. Germline CDR1 is MNHNS and CDR2 is SASEGT. Written as DNA, the CDR3 is TGTGCCAGCAGTGTCCGGGACAGTTTTAACTATGGCTACACCTTC. Its translation: CASSVRDSFNYGYTF.

CDR3 protein: CASSLLVRDTQYF. Here the CDR3 DNA reads TGTGCCAGCAGTTTACTGGTACGGGATACGCAGTATTTT. This chain links TRBV27 with TRBJ2-3; D not certain. CDR3 size: 13 residues. Germline V gene lookup returns CDR1 MNHEY and CDR2 SMNVEV (reference sequence). V dropped 2 bases and J dropped 6 bases, with 9 bases sitting between them.

V usage is TRBV18 and J usage is TRBJ2-7; D remains unclear. CDR1 is KGHSH, CDR2 LQKENI, per germline. V gave up 2 bases and J gave up 5 bases, with 16 bases separating them. CDR3 length: 15 residues. DNA of the CDR3: TGTGCCAGCTCACCAGGGCCCACCGAGGCTCACGAGCAGTACTTC. This codes for CASSPGPTEAHEQYF. Full variable domain (missing parts from reference TRBV18 and TRBJ2-7): NAGVMQNPRHLVRRRGQEARLRCSPMKGHSHVYWYRQLPEEGLKFMVYLQKENIIDESGMPKERFSAEFPKEGPSILRIQQVVRGDSAAYFCASSPGPTEAHEQYFGPGTRLTVT.

A note on this clone: Other nucleotide sequences in the sample specify the same CDR3. V is TRBV6-5 and J is TRBJ2-5; the D gene could be TRBD1 or TRBD2 (6 bases each). This CDR3 is 14 amino acids long. Germline loops: CDR1 MNHEY, CDR2 SVGAGI. The V end was cut by 3 bases, the J end by 2 bases, with 10 bases between. As DNA, the CDR3 is TGTGCCAGCAGTTATGGGGGGCTTCAAGAGACCCAGTACTTC. As protein: CASSYGGLQETQYF.

This chain connects TRBV9 to TRBJ2-5; 12 bases are shared with TRBD2. The J segment lost 1 base and the V segment lost 3 bases, leaving 1 base of the junction unmatched. This CDR3 has 15 residues. The germline gives CDR1 SGDLS, CDR2 YYNGEE. CDR3 residues: CASSGTSGVQETQYF. CDR3 DNA: TGTGCCAGCAGCGGGACTAGCGGGGTCCAAGAGACCCAGTACTTC.

The rearrangement uses TRBV11-2 and TRBJ2-7; no definite D call. The CDR3 covers 13 residues. V was cut by 4 bases and J by 3 bases, with 10 bases left in between. The germline V gene encodes CDR1 SGHAT and CDR2 FQNNGV. Here the CDR3 reads CASSYDSVYEQYF. CDR3 nucleotides: TGTGCCAGCAGCTACGACTCAGTCTACGAGCAGTACTTC.

This clone showed up just once. The chain is built from TRBV7-9 and TRBJ2-2, with 10 nucleotides matching TRBD1. The CDR3 has 15 residues. Germline V gene lookup returns CDR1 SEHNR and CDR2 FQNEAQ (reference sequence). Trimming removed 5 bases from V and 1 base from J; junction bases left unmatched: 1. For the CDR3, the DNA is TGTGCCAGCAGCCGGACAGGGGGGAACACCGGGGAGCTGTTTTTT. This gives the protein CASSRTGGNTGELFF. The full variable domain, in which reference TRBV7-9 and TRBJ2-2 provide the parts outside the CDR3, is DTGVSQNPRHKITKRGQNVTFRCDPISEHNRLYWYRQTLGQGPEFLTYFQNEAQLEKSRLLSDRFSAERPKGSFSTLEIQRTEQGDSAMYLCASSRTGGNTGELFFGEGSRLTVL.

This clone was detected once. The chain employs TRBV27 and TRBJ2-1, with 7 bases lining up with TRBD1. Germline V gene data show CDR1 as MNHEY and CDR2 as SMNVEV (reference sequence). The ends lost 4 bases at V and 5 bases at J; junction bases unmatched: 8. The CDR3 is made up of 15 amino acids. CDR3 sequence: CASSSPQQGNNEQFF. The CDR3 bases are TGTGCCAGCAGTTCCCCCCAACAGGGGAACAATGAGCAGTTCTTC.

The chain carries TRBV28 and TRBJ2-7, with D possibly being TRBD2 (6 bases). V was trimmed by 4 bases and J by 1 base, leaving 17 bases between them. CDR3 length equals 16 residues. Per the germline V gene, CDR1 is MDHEN and CDR2 is SYDVKM. The CDR3 DNA is TGTGCCAGCAGTTCCTCGGGGAGGACGTTATCCTACGAGCAGTACTTC. Residues: CASSSSGRTLSYEQYF. Variable domain in full (rest from reference TRBV28 and TRBJ2-7): DVKVTQSSRYLVKRTGEKVFLECVQDMDHENMFWYRQDPGLGLRLIYFSYDVKMKEKGDIPEGYSVSREKKERFSLILESASTNQTSMYLCASSSSGRTLSYEQYFGPGTRLTVT.

The count of this clone is one. This chain uses TRBV5-4 with TRBJ2-7; tentative D call: TRBD2 (6 bases). Deletions cut 5 bases from V and 5 bases from J, with 11 bases between. Germline CDR1 is SGHNT and CDR2 is YYREEE (reference sequence). The CDR3 has 12 amino acids. In DNA form, the CDR3 reads TGTGCCAGCAGGGCGGGGCTAAACGAGCAGTACTTC. Its translation is CASRAGLNEQYF. The entire variable domain, with the rest obtained from reference TRBV5-4 and TRBJ2-7, is as follows: ETGVTQSPTHLIKTRGQQVTLRCSSQSGHNTVSWYQQALGQGPQFIFQYYREEENGRGNFPPRFSGLQFPNYSSELNVNALELDDSALYLCASRAGLNEQYFGPGTRLTVT.

The chain employs TRBV4-1 and TRBJ2-7; D may be TRBD1 or TRBD2 (5 bases each). Germline-derived CDR1 and CDR2 are MGHRA and YSYEKL. This CDR3 region has 13 residues. The V gene lost 5 bases and the J gene lost 0 bases, with 8 bases spanning the gap. CDR3 region: CASSDSGSYEQYF. The CDR3 DNA follows: TGCGCCAGCAGCGACAGCGGCTCCTACGAGCAGTACTTC.

This chain connects TRBV25-1 to TRBJ2-1; no reliable D call. Germline loops: CDR1 MGHDK, CDR2 SYGVNS. The CDR3 is made up of 11 amino acids. The ends were cut back, 3 bases at V and 6 bases at J, with 3 bases in the middle. CDR3 in amino acids: CASSDGNEQFF. The CDR3 bases are TGTGCCAGCAGTGACGGCAATGAGCAGTTCTTC. Full variable domain (missing parts from reference TRBV25-1 and TRBJ2-1): EADIYQTPRYLVIGTGKKITLECSQTMGHDKMYWYQQDPGMELHLIHYSYGVNSTEKGDLSSESTVSRIRTEHFPLTLESARPSHTSQYLCASSDGNEQFFGPGTRLTVL.

V gene TRBV4-3 combines with J gene TRBJ2-5; 7 nucleotides align to TRBD2. Germline CDR1 is LGHNA and CDR2 is YSLEER. CDR3 length: 16 amino acids. J gave up 3 bases and V 3 bases, and 10 bases lay outside the gene matches. The CDR3 sequence: CASSQYGGLVEETQYF. CDR3 bases: TGCGCCAGCAGCCAGTACGGTGGACTAGTCGAAGAGACCCAGTACTTC.

The V gene is TRBV5-4, the J gene TRBJ2-7; D uncertain. Germline V lookup: CDR1 SGHNT, CDR2 YYREEE (reference sequence). V was clipped by 2 bases and J by 7 bases, with 10 bases between them. The CDR3 is made up of 12 amino acids. In nucleotides, the CDR3 is TGTGCCAGCAGCTTAGGTAATTGGGAGCAGTACTTC. This encodes CASSLGNWEQYF.

As to this clone: Additional DNA sequences in this sample encode the identical CDR3. This chain connects TRBV27 to TRBJ2-7; D possibly corresponds to TRBD1 (6 bases). This CDR3 has 13 amino acids. In germline, CDR1 is MNHEY, CDR2 SMNVEV (reference sequence). V dropped 2 bases and J dropped 2 bases, with 7 bases sitting between them. The CDR3 DNA reads as TGTGCCAGCAGTTTACGGACAGCCTACGAGCAGTACTTC. This codes for CASSLRTAYEQYF.

The chain links TRBV5-6 to TRBJ2-3, with 8 bases matching TRBD2. J gave up 2 bases and V 0 bases, and 5 bases lay outside the gene matches. The CDR3 extends over 16 amino acids. CDR1 and CDR2 from the germline V gene are SGHDT and YYEEEE. The CDR3 here is CASSLEAGVLTDTQYF. The DNA of the CDR3 is TGTGCCAGCAGCTTGGAAGCGGGAGTCCTCACAGATACGCAGTATTTT.

The J gene is TRBJ2-1, the V gene TRBV2, with a tentative D call TRBD2 (5 bases). V was trimmed by 8 bases and J by 6 bases, leaving 5 bases between them. The CDR3 runs to 10 residues. CDR1 and CDR2 (germline): SNHLY, FYNNEI. In nucleotides, the CDR3 is TGTGCCAGCCGGGGCAATGAGCAGTTCTTC. It yields the protein CASRGNEQFF.

In its sample, this clone was seen once. The rearrangement joins TRBV7-8 to TRBJ1-5; 8 bases match TRBD1. The J segment lost 1 base and the V segment lost 2 bases, leaving 4 bases of the junction unmatched. The CDR3 length is 16 residues. The germline gives CDR1 SGHVS, CDR2 FQNEAQ. The CDR3: CASSLQGAGSNQPQHF. The CDR3 region has the DNA TGTGCCAGCAGCTTACAGGGGGCAGGAAGCAATCAGCCCCAGCATTTT.

The chain employs TRBV4-2 and TRBJ2-7; 7 nucleotides align to TRBD2. With 1 base clipped from V and 2 bases from J, the junction kept 5 bases outside the gene matches. This CDR3 is 15 amino acids long. The germline V gene encodes CDR1 LGHNA and CDR2 YNFKEQ. The chain's CDR3 is CASSQVGAGPYEQYF. DNA of the CDR3: TGTGCCAGCAGCCAAGTTGGAGCGGGGCCCTACGAGCAGTACTTC.

V usage is TRBV19 and J usage is TRBJ1-4, with D maybe TRBD1 (5 bases). Germline V gene data show CDR1 as LNHDA and CDR2 as SQIVND (reference sequence). The CDR3 length is 14 residues. The V gene lost 8 bases and the J gene lost 5 bases, with 15 bases spanning the gap. The CDR3 nucleotides are TGTGCCAGTGCCTCCTGGGGCCCGAATGAAAAACTGTTTTTT. This sequence encodes CASASWGPNEKLFF.

This clone was seen a single time. This chain joins TRBV29-1 and TRBJ2-3; perhaps D is TRBD1 or TRBD2 (5 bases each). The CDR3 contains 13 residues. Trimming removed 0 bases at V and 5 bases at J, with 9 bases between. In germline, CDR1 is SQVTM, CDR2 ANQGSEA. The CDR3 DNA sequence: TGCAGCGTTGAAGATACAGGAGGAGATACGCAGTATTTT. As protein: CSVEDTGGDTQYF.

The rearrangement links TRBV5-4 to TRBJ2-5, with unresolved D. The germline V gene encodes CDR1 SGHNT and CDR2 YYREEE (reference sequence). The CDR3 is 17 residues long. V was pared by 2 bases and J by 5 bases, with 22 bases between. CDR3 nucleotides: TGTGCCAGCAGCTTCGTGCTAGTACCGGAAGACTTGGAGACCCAGTACTTC. It translates to CASSFVLVPEDLETQYF. Filled out from reference TRBV5-4 and TRBJ2-5, the complete variable domain reads ETGVTQSPTHLIKTRGQQVTLRCSSQSGHNTVSWYQQALGQGPQFIFQYYREEENGRGNFPPRFSGLQFPNYSSELNVNALELDDSALYLCASSFVLVPEDLETQYFGPGTRLLVL.

Turning to this clone: Within the sample, other DNA sequences also encode this same CDR3. The chain is built from TRBV5-1 and TRBJ1-1; no clear D gene. Trimming shortened V by 2 bases and J by 2 bases, and 7 bases separated the two germline ends. The CDR3 is made up of 13 amino acids. The germline CDR1 and CDR2 sequences are SGHRS and YFSETQ. Written as DNA, the CDR3 is TGCGCCAGCAGCTTAGGGCCAAACACTGAAGCTTTCTTT. It codes for CASSLGPNTEAFF.

The chain is built from TRBV5-6 and TRBJ2-7, with D unclear. V was clipped by 0 bases and J by 2 bases, with 9 bases between them. CDR1 SGHDT and CDR2 YYEEEE come from the germline V gene. The CDR3 length is 14 residues. The CDR3 region is CASSLDPLAYEQYF. The CDR3 nucleotides read TGTGCCAGCAGCTTGGATCCGTTGGCCTACGAGCAGTACTTC.

This chain uses TRBV5-1 with TRBJ2-5; possibly TRBD1 for D (5 bases). There are 14 residues in the CDR3. Trimming left V 2 bases short and J 0 bases short, with 8 bases between. Germline loops: CDR1 SGHRS, CDR2 YFSETQ. DNA for the CDR3: TGCGCCAGCAGCTTCAGACAGTACCAAGAGACCCAGTACTTC. The encoded protein is CASSFRQYQETQYF.

J is TRBJ1-5 and V is TRBV6-4, with 11 nucleotides matching TRBD1. The V gene's germline CDR1 is MRHNA and CDR2 SNTAGT. Trimming at V came to 6 bases and at J to 0 bases, leaving 10 bases not matched to a gene. This CDR3 contains 18 residues. CDR3 sequence reads: CASRHRDRGYYSNQPQHF. DNA of the CDR3: TGTGCCAGCAGGCACCGGGACAGGGGGTACTATAGCAATCAGCCCCAGCATTTT.